This T cell receptor beta chain was found in a study of blood T cell repertoires in COVID-19. Across the study: The study drew acute and convalescent COVID-19 samples from the United States, Italy and Spain. Sample material is recorded as cDNA or gDNA derived from T cells, B-cell-depleted T cells, or PBMCs.

Between the trimmed V and J ends, which lost 2 bases and 4 bases, there was a span of 12 bases. CDR1 and CDR2 from the germline V gene are MNHEY and SVGAGI. This CDR3 is built from 16 residues. Per the authors' pipeline: Amplifying reference gene primers gave estimates of nucleated cell counts. The assay was immunoSEQ multiplex PCR, and TCRdb's table has in-frame clones only and misses some. V, J and clone size are taken as reported in that table, and D and trimming were inferred from the DNA itself. The data contain 100,000 to 150,000 clones, 85% of them singletons. The sample comprised peripheral blood. The chain employs TRBV6-5 and TRBJ1-6; D is possibly TRBD1 (5 bases). The TCR sequence derives from a man older than 75 with active or convalescent COVID-19. CDR3 coding DNA: TGTGCCAGCAGTTACCAACTCGGGACTTATAATTCACCCCTCCACTTT. Its protein is CASSYQLGTYNSPLHF.